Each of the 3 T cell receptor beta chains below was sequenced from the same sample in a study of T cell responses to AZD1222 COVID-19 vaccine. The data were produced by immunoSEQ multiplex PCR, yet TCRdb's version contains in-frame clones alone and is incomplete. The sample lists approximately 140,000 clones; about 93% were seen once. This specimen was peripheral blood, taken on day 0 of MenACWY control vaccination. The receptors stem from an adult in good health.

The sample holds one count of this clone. The DNA for the CDR3 is TGTGCCAGCAGCTTGACAGGGTTGATCTACACCTTC. This translates into CASSLTGLIYTF. The chain is built from TRBV5-4 and TRBJ1-2; D is possibly TRBD1 (6 bases). The CDR3 has 12 amino acids. Germline CDR1 is SGHNT and CDR2 is YYREEE (reference sequence). The V end lost 1 base, the J end lost 10 bases, and 11 bases lay between the germline ends. The full variable domain, in which reference TRBV5-4 and TRBJ1-2 provide the parts outside the CDR3, is ETGVTQSPTHLIKTRGQQVTLRCSSQSGHNTVSWYQQALGQGPQFIFQYYREEENGRGNFPPRFSGLQFPNYSSELNVNALELDDSALYLCASSLTGLIYTFGSGTRLTVV.

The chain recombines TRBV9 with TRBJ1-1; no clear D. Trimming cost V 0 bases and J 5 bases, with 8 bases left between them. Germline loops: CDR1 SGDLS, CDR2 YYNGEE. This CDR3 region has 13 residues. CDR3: CASSVGDKTEAFF. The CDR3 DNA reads TGTGCCAGCAGCGTAGGAGACAAAACTGAAGCTTTCTTT. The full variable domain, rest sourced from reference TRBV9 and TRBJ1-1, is DSGVTQTPKHLITATGQRVTLRCSPRSGDLSVYWYQQSLDQGLQFLIQYYNGEERAKGNILERFSAQQFPDLHSELNLSSLELGDSALYFCASSVGDKTEAFFGQGTRLTVV.

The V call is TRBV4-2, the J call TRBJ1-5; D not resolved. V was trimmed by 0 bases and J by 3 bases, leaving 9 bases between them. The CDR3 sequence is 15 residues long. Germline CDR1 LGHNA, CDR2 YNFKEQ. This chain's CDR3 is CASSQDTAFNQPQHF. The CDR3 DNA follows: TGTGCCAGCAGCCAAGATACCGCCTTCAATCAGCCCCAGCATTTT.